This T cell receptor (beta chain) was identified in a study of shared clonotypes between healthy human individuals. Assay runs were performed at deep level. Evenly divided among several immunoSEQ plates was the genomic DNA of each subset. Method: immunoSEQ multiplex PCR; TCRdb's copy keeps in-frame clones and lacks some. Among 2 million to 2.5 million clones listed, around 93% were seen once. Deletions cut 3 bases from V and 2 bases from J, with 11 bases between. CDR3 length equals 15 residues. Germline CDR1 and CDR2: SGHTA and FQGNSA. General study findings and limits: Roughly 5% was the fraction of naive CD4 clonotypes found shared across a few donors. Blood alone was sampled, and tissue repertoires likely differ.

For this clone: The antigen remains undetermined.

The specimen was naive CD4+ T cells from PBMCs. Indicated subset: CD45RA+ positively selected. The rearrangement joins TRBV7-2 to TRBJ2-1, with D uncertain. This TCR came from a man younger than 35 in good health. Some clones in this sample may be carry-over from other donors' samples. The CDR3 coding sequence is TGTGCCAGCAGCTTTGACTTATCGGCCTACAATGAGCAGTTCTTC. Its translation is CASSFDLSAYNEQFF. The whole variable domain, remainder taken from reference TRBV7-2 and TRBJ2-1, is GAGVSQSPSNKVTEKGKDVELRCDPISGHTALYWYRQSLGQGLEFLIYFQGNSAPDKSGLPSDRFSAERTGGSVSTLTIQRTQQEDSAVYLCASSFDLSAYNEQFFGPGTRLTVL.